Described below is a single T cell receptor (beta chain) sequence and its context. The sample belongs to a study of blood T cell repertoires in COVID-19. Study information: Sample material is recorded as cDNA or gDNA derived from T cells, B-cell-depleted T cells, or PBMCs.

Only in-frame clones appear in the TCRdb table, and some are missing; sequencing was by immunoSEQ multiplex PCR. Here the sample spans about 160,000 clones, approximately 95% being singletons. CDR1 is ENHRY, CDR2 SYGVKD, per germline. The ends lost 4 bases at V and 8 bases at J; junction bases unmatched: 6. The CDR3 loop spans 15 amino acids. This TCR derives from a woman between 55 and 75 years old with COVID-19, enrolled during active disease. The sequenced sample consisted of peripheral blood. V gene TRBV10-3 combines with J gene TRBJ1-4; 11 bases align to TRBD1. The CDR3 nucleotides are TGTGCCATCAGTGGGACCGGGACAGGGGGAGAAAAACTGTTTTTT. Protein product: CAISGTGTGGEKLFF.